Listed below are T cell receptor beta chains from one sample, sequenced in a study of PD-L1 blockade in urothelial cancer. This table comes from immunoSEQ multiplex PCR, and its TCRdb copy is limited to in-frame clones, with some not included. The profile covers about 76,000 clones, with around 93% appearing a single time and roughly 0.8% taken by the ten largest. The source was PBMCs, collected around atezolizumab (anti-PD-L1) treatment. These receptors were collected from a woman older than 75 with urothelial cancer. Each CDR3 is given with its conserved first and last residue. Fields, in order: J gene, V gene, CDR3 protein.

TRBJ2-1 | TRBV6-1 | CASSEIRDNEQFF
TRBJ2-7 | TRBV30 | CAWSVPVTYEQYF
TRBJ2-5 | TRBV30 | CACHHWGLAGGQETQYF
TRBJ2-3 | TRBV10-2 | CASSTSTDTQYF
TRBJ2-7 | TRBV6-1 | CASTGSSSYEQYF
TRBJ2-2 | TRBV6-1 | CASSDPGEVTGELFF
TRBJ2-1 | TRBV28 | CASSPQTSGSTNEQFF
TRBJ2-5 | TRBV6-5 | CASSYNGGRETQYF
TRBJ2-3 | TRBV15 | CATSMDRATQYF
TRBJ2-5 | TRBV30 | CAWSVRGRAQETQYF
TRBJ2-1 | TRBV7-3 | CASSLRGYYNEQFF
TRBJ2-3 | TRBV19 | CASSSLNTDTQYF
TRBJ2-1 | TRBV11-3 | CASSKGGLELNEQFF
TRBJ2-7 | TRBV19 | CASSRLAGDSYEQYF
TRBJ2-1 | TRBV4-2 | CASSPARVDNEQFF
TRBJ2-1 | TRBV27 | CASSLFGGLSYNEQFF
TRBJ2-2 | TRBV18 | CASLTGAGELFF
TRBJ1-1 | TRBV18 | CASSRAWTEASTEAFF
TRBJ2-5 | TRBV7-8 | CASKWRERNLETQYF
TRBJ2-3 | TRBV14 | CASSQSGMQYF
TRBJ2-1 | TRBV18 | CASSPLGGRDAYNEQFF
TRBJ1-1 | TRBV10-1 | CASSEGAEIGVNTEAFF
TRBJ2-5 | TRBV9 | CASSTGVGETQYF
TRBJ2-3 | TRBV11-2 | CASSALTTQGDTQYF
TRBJ2-1 | TRBV28 | CASRSTSGRTVEQFF
TRBJ1-1 | TRBV19 | CASSSGFTESEAFF
TRBJ1-1 | TRBV11-1 | CASSLKSGGSRTEAFF
TRBJ2-1 | TRBV6-1 | CASRTGLAGDNEQFF
TRBJ2-3 | TRBV30 | CAWSTGLAGDTQYF
TRBJ1-1 | TRBV28 | CASSLTGTVNTEAFF
TRBJ1-1 | TRBV19 | CASSTLARDVATRGGTEAFF
TRBJ2-7 | TRBV6-1 | CASGGTVSYEQYF
TRBJ2-7 | TRBV6-6 | CASSPAYEQYF
TRBJ2-3 | TRBV5-1 | CASRQGSLMADTQYF
TRBJ2-7 | TRBV28 | CASSQTGPPPYF
TRBJ1-1 | TRBV5-1 | CASSLGDRGHTEAFF
TRBJ2-7 | TRBV29-1 | CSVVRDNYEQYF
TRBJ2-7 | TRBV4-2 | CASSQGAGKGEQYF
TRBJ2-7 | TRBV11-2 | CASSLAPTREQYF
TRBJ2-5 | TRBV9 | CASSGGGTGYQETQYF
TRBJ2-7 | TRBV19 | CASGTGGDEQYF
TRBJ2-3 | TRBV2 | CASTWTADTQYF
TRBJ2-1 | TRBV6-5 | CASSYPTGTGGEQFF
TRBJ1-5 | TRBV19 | CASSTHNQPQHF
TRBJ2-3 | TRBV7-2 | CATKAGVSDTQYF
TRBJ1-5 | TRBV14 | CASSQAGLDRACNQPQHF
TRBJ1-2 | TRBV6-5 | CASSYGVEGGYGYTF
TRBJ2-3 | TRBV30 | CAWSVRSGSRGDTQYF
TRBJ1-3 | TRBV28 | CASSLGPLIGGGGNTIYF
TRBJ2-6 | TRBV6-1 | CASSGWGGSGANVLTF
TRBJ2-7 | TRBV5-4 | CASSRTGARSSYEQYF
TRBJ2-1 | TRBV7-9 | CASSSGGNEQFF